Listed below are T cell receptor beta chains from one sample, sequenced in a study of PD-L1 blockade in urothelial cancer. TCRdb's copy holds only in-frame clones and misses some; the assay was immunoSEQ multiplex PCR. The data show fewer than 40,000 clones, roughly nine tenths seen once. The material was PBMCs, obtained around atezolizumab (anti-PD-L1) treatment. The receptor set was obtained from an older woman with urothelial cancer. The CDR3 runs from the conserved cysteine through the conserved F or W. D genes are given only for firm matches. Clone size is stated in some rows and not others, as once, few, many or a class when expanded.

J gene,V gene,D gene,clone size,CDR3 protein,CDR3 DNA
TRBJ1-1,TRBV6-6,NA,NA,CASSSLTGLVEAFF,TGTGCCAGCAGTTCCCTGACAGGATTGGTTGAAGCTTTCTTT
TRBJ2-1,TRBV11-2,TRBD2,NA,CASSLEGYLIAGGAYNEQFF,TGTGCCAGCAGCTTAGAAGGCTACTTGATAGCGGGAGGGGCCTACAATGAGCAGTTCTTC
TRBJ1-5,TRBV19,TRBD1,NA,CASSMAPDRGLQPQHF,TGTGCCAGTAGTATGGCTCCGGACAGGGGGCTTCAGCCCCAGCATTTT
TRBJ2-2,TRBV10-2,TRBD2,NA,CASSETSGRRAGELFF,TGCGCCAGCAGTGAAACTAGCGGGAGGCGGGCCGGGGAGCTGTTTTTT
TRBJ1-2,TRBV28,NA,NA,CASRSLGDGVYGYTF,TGTGCCAGCAGAAGTTTAGGGGATGGGGTTTATGGCTACACCTTC
TRBJ2-2,TRBV9,NA,NA,CASSPHGGSPNTGELFF,TGTGCCAGCAGCCCACACGGAGGAAGTCCTAACACCGGGGAGCTGTTTTTT
TRBJ2-7,TRBV18,NA,NA,CASSPPLLAPRAYEQYF,TGTGCCAGCTCACCACCGTTACTAGCCCCAAGGGCCTACGAGCAGTACTTC
TRBJ2-5,TRBV30,TRBD1,NA,CAWTRQGAGKTQYF,TGTGCCTGGACAAGACAGGGGGCGGGGAAGACCCAGTACTTC
TRBJ2-3,TRBV10-2,NA,NA,CASAVQSRTDTQYF,TGCGCCAGCGCAGTTCAGTCTAGAACAGATACGCAGTATTTT
TRBJ2-2,TRBV19,NA,NA,CASIPRLGAGELFF,TGTGCCAGTATCCCTAGACTGGGGGCTGGGGAGCTGTTTTTT
TRBJ2-5,TRBV6-1,NA,NA,CASSAFQETQYF,TGTGCCAGCAGTGCGTTCCAAGAGACCCAGTACTTC
TRBJ1-2,TRBV19,NA,NA,CASMGSTGNYGYTF,TGTGCCAGTATGGGATCGACGGGGAACTATGGCTACACCTTC
TRBJ1-2,TRBV27,NA,NA,CASSLSSSAGAAYGYTF,TGTGCCAGCAGTTTATCGTCAAGTGCGGGGGCCGCCTATGGCTACACCTTC
TRBJ2-2,TRBV2,TRBD2,NA,CASRLAGDTGELFF,TGTGCCAGCAGACTAGCGGGAGACACCGGGGAGCTGTTTTTT
TRBJ2-3,TRBV9,NA,NA,CASSVGSGFTDTQYF,TGTGCCAGCAGCGTAGGGTCAGGGTTCACAGATACGCAGTATTTT
TRBJ2-3,TRBV25-1,TRBD2,NA,CASSEPTSGAPDTQYF,TGTGCCAGCAGTGAACCCACTAGCGGGGCGCCAGATACGCAGTATTTT
TRBJ2-7,TRBV7-6,TRBD2,once,CASSLDPGLDSLGEQYF,TGTGCCAGCAGCTTAGATCCGGGACTAGACTCTCTTGGCGAGCAGTACTTC
TRBJ1-1,TRBV7-3,NA,NA,CASSLTGVRMNTEAFF,TGTGCCAGCAGCTTAACAGGGGTTAGGATGAACACTGAAGCTTTCTTT
TRBJ2-3,TRBV5-1,TRBD2,NA,CASLQASGALTDTQYF,TGCGCCAGCCTTCAGGCCAGCGGGGCACTCACAGATACGCAGTATTTT
TRBJ1-5,TRBV2,NA,NA,CASSGSQGLQPQHF,TGTGCCAGCAGTGGAAGTCAGGGACTTCAGCCCCAGCATTTT
TRBJ1-1,TRBV19,NA,once,CASSTPGDSSEAFF,TGTGCCAGTAGTACTCCAGGCGACAGTAGTGAAGCTTTCTTT
TRBJ1-1,TRBV2,NA,NA,CASSERLAVNTEAFF,TGTGCCAGCAGTGAACGGTTGGCGGTGAATACTGAAGCTTTCTTT
TRBJ2-1,TRBV7-7,NA,NA,CASSLGREAYNEQFF,TGTGCTAGCAGCTTAGGGCGGGAAGCTTACAATGAGCAGTTCTTC
TRBJ1-2,TRBV28,NA,few,CASSLFPRQDYGYTF,TGTGCCAGCAGTTTATTCCCGCGTCAGGACTATGGCTACACCTTC
TRBJ1-2,TRBV28,TRBD1,NA,CASSRTGGTDGYTF,TGTGCCAGCAGTAGGACAGGGGGCACGGATGGCTACACCTTC
TRBJ1-2,TRBV7-8,TRBD1,NA,CASSRPGQGYGYTF,TGTGCCAGCAGTAGACCGGGACAGGGATATGGCTACACCTTC
TRBJ2-5,TRBV18,TRBD1,once,CASSPRTGGGETQYF,TGTGCCAGCTCACCACGGACAGGCGGTGGGGAGACCCAGTACTTC
TRBJ2-7,TRBV7-8,NA,NA,CASTPSGERGSYEQYF,TGTGCCAGCACCCCGTCTGGGGAGCGCGGCTCCTACGAGCAGTACTTC
TRBJ2-7,TRBV7-8,NA,NA,CASSPRMSPSAVYEQYF,TGTGCCAGCAGCCCGAGGATGTCCCCTAGCGCGGTCTACGAGCAGTACTTC
TRBJ1-3,TRBV5-1,NA,NA,CASSPGTGNTIYF,TGCGCCAGCAGCCCAGGGACTGGAAACACCATATATTTT
TRBJ2-3,TRBV6-6,TRBD1,NA,CASRKTGGADTQYF,TGTGCCAGCAGGAAGACAGGGGGCGCAGATACGCAGTATTTT
TRBJ2-7,TRBV28,TRBD2,NA,CASSLGLGELFGEQYF,TGTGCCAGCAGTTTAGGACTAGGGGAACTGTTCGGAGAGCAGTACTTC
TRBJ2-1,TRBV28,TRBD2,NA,CASRPTSGSSYNEQFF,TGTGCCAGCAGGCCCACTAGCGGGAGTTCCTACAATGAGCAGTTCTTC
TRBJ2-1,TRBV2,NA,once,CASRLSNEQFF,TGTGCCAGCAGGCTCAGTAATGAGCAGTTCTTC
TRBJ2-1,TRBV9,NA,NA,CASSERDSVYEQFF,TGTGCCAGCAGCGAACGGGACTCAGTGTATGAGCAGTTCTTC
TRBJ1-1,TRBV19,NA,NA,CATSTGVNTEAFF,TGTGCCACCTCGACAGGAGTGAACACTGAAGCTTTCTTT
TRBJ1-1,TRBV5-1,NA,NA,CASSSSGVGTEAFF,TGCGCCAGCAGCTCGTCAGGGGTGGGCACTGAAGCTTTCTTT
TRBJ2-2,TRBV28,TRBD2,NA,CASSLAGVLVTGELFF,TGTGCCAGCAGCCTAGCGGGAGTTCTAGTAACCGGGGAGCTGTTTTTT
TRBJ2-3,TRBV18,NA,NA,CASSPLGVQNRDTQYF,TGTGCCAGCTCACCACTAGGGGTCCAAAACCGAGATACGCAGTATTTT
TRBJ2-3,TRBV6-6,NA,NA,CASRPVGLTDTQYF,TGTGCCAGCAGACCAGTGGGACTCACAGATACGCAGTATTTT
TRBJ1-4,TRBV6-5,NA,few,CASSYRALATNEKLFF,TGTGCCAGCAGTTACAGGGCCTTAGCGACTAATGAAAAACTGTTTTTT
TRBJ1-1,TRBV5-1,TRBD1,NA,CASSSTGKGNTEAFF,TGCGCCAGCAGTTCGACAGGGAAGGGGAACACTGAAGCTTTCTTT
TRBJ1-1,TRBV19,NA,NA,CASSLGVTEAFF,TGTGCCAGTAGCCTCGGGGTAACTGAAGCTTTCTTT
TRBJ2-1,TRBV5-6,NA,NA,CASSLGLESSYNEQFF,TGTGCCAGCAGCTTGGGACTAGAGAGCTCCTACAATGAGCAGTTCTTC
TRBJ2-2,TRBV10-1,NA,NA,CATSNTGELFF,TGCGCCACATCGAACACCGGGGAGCTGTTTTTT
TRBJ2-5,TRBV7-3,TRBD1,NA,CASSLVPGQQETQYF,TGTGCCAGCAGCTTAGTTCCGGGACAGCAAGAGACCCAGTACTTC
TRBJ1-1,TRBV5-1,NA,NA,CASSLLGVNTEAFF,TGCGCCAGCAGCTTGCTAGGTGTGAACACTGAAGCTTTCTTT
TRBJ1-5,TRBV2,NA,NA,CASSGAPGNQPQHF,TGTGCCAGCTCAGGCGCGCCGGGGAATCAGCCCCAGCATTTT
TRBJ2-2,TRBV11-2,NA,NA,CASSDLTGKAGELFF,TGTGCCAGCAGCGACCTCACCGGGAAGGCCGGGGAGCTGTTTTTT
TRBJ1-1,TRBV28,TRBD1,NA,CASRTGGASTEAFF,TGTGCCAGCAGGACAGGGGGCGCCTCCACTGAAGCTTTCTTT
TRBJ2-3,TRBV28,NA,NA,CASNNPAGLGGTDTQYF,TGTGCCAGCAACAACCCCGCGGGGCTAGGAGGCACAGATACGCAGTATTTT
TRBJ2-1,TRBV9,TRBD1,NA,CASSPNLDRGVEQFF,TGTGCCAGCAGCCCGAACCTGGACAGGGGAGTTGAGCAGTTCTTC
TRBJ2-7,TRBV19,NA,NA,CASATIFNEQYF,TGTGCCAGCGCGACTATCTTCAACGAGCAGTACTTC
TRBJ2-1,TRBV7-9,TRBD1,NA,CASSSPGQGAWEQFF,TGTGCCAGCAGCTCGCCGGGACAGGGGGCTTGGGAGCAGTTCTTC
TRBJ2-7,TRBV29-1,NA,NA,CSVGGLRPGQPLYEQYF,TGCAGCGTTGGGGGACTAAGGCCGGGACAACCACTCTACGAGCAGTACTTC
TRBJ1-1,TRBV7-9,TRBD1,NA,CASSLQGATTEAFF,TGTGCCAGCAGCTTACAGGGGGCGACCACTGAAGCTTTCTTT
TRBJ2-7,TRBV19,NA,NA,CASSISAQGPYEQYF,TGTGCCAGTAGTATATCGGCCCAGGGCCCCTACGAGCAGTACTTC
TRBJ2-5,TRBV7-9,TRBD1,NA,CASRETGTGGETQYF,TGTGCCAGCAGAGAAACCGGGACAGGGGGCGAGACCCAGTACTTC